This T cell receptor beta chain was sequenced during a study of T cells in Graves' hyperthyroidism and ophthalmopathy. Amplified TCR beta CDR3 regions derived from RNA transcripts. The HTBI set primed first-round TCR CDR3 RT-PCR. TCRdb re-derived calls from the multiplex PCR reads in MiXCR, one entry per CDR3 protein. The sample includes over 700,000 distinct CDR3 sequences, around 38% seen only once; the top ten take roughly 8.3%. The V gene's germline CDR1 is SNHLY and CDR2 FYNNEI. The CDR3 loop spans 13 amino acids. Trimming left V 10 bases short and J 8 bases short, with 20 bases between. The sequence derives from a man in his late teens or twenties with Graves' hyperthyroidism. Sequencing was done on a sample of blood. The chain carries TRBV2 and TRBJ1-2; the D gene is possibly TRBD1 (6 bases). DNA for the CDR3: TGTGCCACCAGCGGACAAACAGGGTTCGGCTACACCTTC. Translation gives CATSGQTGFGYTF. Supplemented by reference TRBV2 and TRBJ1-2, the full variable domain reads EPEVTQTPSHQVTQMGQEVILRCVPISNHLYFYWYRQILGQKVEFLVSFYNNEISEKSEIFDDQFSVERPDGSNFTLKIRSTKLEDSAMYFCATSGQTGFGYTFGSGTRLTVV.